This T cell receptor beta chain was profiled in a study of radiotherapy plus CTLA-4 blockade in lung cancer (dated by TCRdb to the late 2010s). Study-wide context: Among the enrolled patients, about 19% had an objective response, and about 31% reached disease control.

On the study overall, not on this receptor specifically: TCR clones derived from tumors expanded in peripheral blood after treatment with radiotherapy and ipilimumab. Early dynamic changes in blood T cell clones, together with increased serum interferon-beta after radiation, were reported as the strongest predictors of response.

Remarks on this clone: Its antigen is currently not known. The sample holds no much larger clone one base away, and base qualities are not on file.

Library method: the immunoSEQ multiplex PCR assay. The immuneACCESS repertoire file appears here via TCRdb, limited to in-frame rearrangements. These files lack a portion of the clones; in checked studies, under half of the deficit traces to unresolved V genes, and the cause of the others is not known. Recorded for this sample are roughly 66,000 clones; approximately 80% of them occurred a single time. The leading ten clones occupy 4% of the sample. In this study, focal radiation therapy paired with CTLA-4 blockade (ipilimumab) was tested in patients who had chemo-refractory metastatic non-small-cell lung cancer. The CDR3 starts with the cysteine, ends with the phenylalanine, and has 15 residues. This entry keeps only the CDR3 DNA: 45 bases, framed from base 1. The germline V gene supplies CDR1 SGDLS and CDR2 YYNGEE. The V and J ends are trimmed by 0 bases and 11 bases, leaving 15 bases between them.

This receptor was identified in a human donor with non-small cell lung cancer who had a partial response to radiotherapy plus ipilimumab. The sample consisted of peripheral blood, taken from a patient treated with radiotherapy plus ipilimumab. The receptor chain draws on TRBV9 and TRBJ1-6, and TRBD1 may be the D gene, going by 6 matching bases. The CDR3 region: CASSVVDGPGAPLHF. The bases are TGTGCCAGCAGCGTAGTGGACGGCCCAGGGGCACCCCTCCACTTT.